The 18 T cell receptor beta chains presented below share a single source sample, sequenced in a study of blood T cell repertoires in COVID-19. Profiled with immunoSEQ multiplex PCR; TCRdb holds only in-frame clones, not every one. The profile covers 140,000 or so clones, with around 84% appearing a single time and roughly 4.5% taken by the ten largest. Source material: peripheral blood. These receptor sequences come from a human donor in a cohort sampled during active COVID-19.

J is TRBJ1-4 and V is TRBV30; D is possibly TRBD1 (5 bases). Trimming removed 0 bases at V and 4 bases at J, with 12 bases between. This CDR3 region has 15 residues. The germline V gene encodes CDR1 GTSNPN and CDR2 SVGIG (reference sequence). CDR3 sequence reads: CAWSVAGGLNEKLFF. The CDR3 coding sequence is TGTGCCTGGAGTGTGGCCGGGGGTCTTAATGAAAAACTGTTTTTT.

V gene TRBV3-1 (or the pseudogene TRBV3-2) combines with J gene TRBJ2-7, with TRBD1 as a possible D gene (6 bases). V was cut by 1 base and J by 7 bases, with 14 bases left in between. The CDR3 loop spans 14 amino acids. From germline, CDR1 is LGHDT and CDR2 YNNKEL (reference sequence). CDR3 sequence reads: CASSQGVQGWEQYV. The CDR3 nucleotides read TGTGCCAGCAGCCAAGGGGTACAGGGATGGGAGCAGTACGTC.

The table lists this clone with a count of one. CDR3 sequence reads: CARSPERGAGETYEQYV. The CDR3 DNA reads as TGTGCCAGAAGCCCCGAGAGAGGGGCGGGAGAGACCTACGAGCAGTACGTC. V usage is TRBV7-5 and J usage is TRBJ2-7; no check of the table's D call, TRBD2, against the DNA was made. TRBV7-5 is assigned pseudogene status. This CDR3 contains 17 residues.

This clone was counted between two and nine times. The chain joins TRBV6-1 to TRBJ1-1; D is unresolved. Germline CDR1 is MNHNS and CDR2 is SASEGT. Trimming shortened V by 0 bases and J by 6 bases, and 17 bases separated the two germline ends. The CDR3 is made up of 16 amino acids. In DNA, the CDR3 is TGTGCCAGCAGTGAAGCCCTCACTGGCGGGTTCGCTGAAGCTTTCTTT. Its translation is CASSEALTGGFAEAFF.

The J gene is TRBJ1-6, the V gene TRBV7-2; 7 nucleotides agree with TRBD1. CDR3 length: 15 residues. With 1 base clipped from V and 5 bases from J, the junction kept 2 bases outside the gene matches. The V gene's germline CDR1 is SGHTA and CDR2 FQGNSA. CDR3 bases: TGTGCCAGCAGCTTAGGGGACAGAAATAATTCACCCCTCCACTTT. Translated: CASSLGDRNNSPLHF.

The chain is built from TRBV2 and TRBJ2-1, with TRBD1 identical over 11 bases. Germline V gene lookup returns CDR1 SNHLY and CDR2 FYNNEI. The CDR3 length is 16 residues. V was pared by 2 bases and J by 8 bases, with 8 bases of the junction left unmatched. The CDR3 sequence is CASSEWTGGPYYEQFF. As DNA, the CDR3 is TGTGCCAGCAGTGAATGGACAGGGGGCCCTTACTATGAGCAGTTCTTC.

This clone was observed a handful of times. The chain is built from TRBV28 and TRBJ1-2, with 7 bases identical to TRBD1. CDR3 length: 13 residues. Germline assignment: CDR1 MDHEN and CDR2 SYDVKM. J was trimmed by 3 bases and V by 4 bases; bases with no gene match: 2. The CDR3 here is CASSSGQDYGYTF. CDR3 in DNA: TGTGCCAGCAGTTCCGGACAGGACTATGGCTACACCTTC.

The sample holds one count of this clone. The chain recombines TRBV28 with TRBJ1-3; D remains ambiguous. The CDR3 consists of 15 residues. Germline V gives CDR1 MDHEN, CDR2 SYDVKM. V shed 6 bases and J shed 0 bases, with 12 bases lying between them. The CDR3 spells CASSPRLGSGNTIYF. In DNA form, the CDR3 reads TGTGCCAGCAGCCCTAGGTTGGGCTCTGGAAACACCATATATTTT.

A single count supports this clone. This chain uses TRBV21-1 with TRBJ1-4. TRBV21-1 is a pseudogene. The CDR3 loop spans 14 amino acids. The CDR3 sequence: CASPGERGNEKLFF. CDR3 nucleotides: TGTGCCAGCCCGGGGGAGAGGGGAAATGAAAAACTGTTTTTT.

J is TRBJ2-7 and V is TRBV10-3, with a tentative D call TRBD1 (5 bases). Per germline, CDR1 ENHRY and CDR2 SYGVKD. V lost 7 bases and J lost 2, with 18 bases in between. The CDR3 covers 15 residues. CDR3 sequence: CAITNAGTGAYEQYF. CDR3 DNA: TGTGCCATCACGAATGCCGGAACAGGAGCCTACGAGCAGTACTTC.

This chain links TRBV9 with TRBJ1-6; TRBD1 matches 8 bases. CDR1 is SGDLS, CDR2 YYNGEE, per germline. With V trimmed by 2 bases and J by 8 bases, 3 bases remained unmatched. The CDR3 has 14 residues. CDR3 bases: TGTGCCAGCAGCGTCGGACAGGGTGATTCACCCCTCCACTTT. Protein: CASSVGQGDSPLHF.

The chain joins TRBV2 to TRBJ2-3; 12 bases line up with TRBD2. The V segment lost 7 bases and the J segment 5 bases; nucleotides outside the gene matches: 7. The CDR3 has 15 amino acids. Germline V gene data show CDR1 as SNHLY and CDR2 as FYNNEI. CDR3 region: CASTHRTSGVDTQYF. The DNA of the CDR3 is TGTGCCAGCACACATAGGACTAGCGGGGTAGATACGCAGTATTTT.

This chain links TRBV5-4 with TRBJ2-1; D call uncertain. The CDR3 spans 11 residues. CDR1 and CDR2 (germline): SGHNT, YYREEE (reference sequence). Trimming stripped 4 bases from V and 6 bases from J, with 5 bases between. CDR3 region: CASSRVNEQFF. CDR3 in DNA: TGTGCCAGCAGCCGAGTCAATGAGCAGTTCTTC. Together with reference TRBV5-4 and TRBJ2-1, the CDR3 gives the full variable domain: ETGVTQSPTHLIKTRGQQVTLRCSSQSGHNTVSWYQQALGQGPQFIFQYYREEENGRGNFPPRFSGLQFPNYSSELNVNALELDDSALYLCASSRVNEQFFGPGTRLTVL.

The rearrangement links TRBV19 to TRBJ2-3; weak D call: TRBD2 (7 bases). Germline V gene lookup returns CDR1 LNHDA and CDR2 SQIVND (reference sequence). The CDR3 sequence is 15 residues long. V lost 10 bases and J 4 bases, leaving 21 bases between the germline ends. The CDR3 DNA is TGTGCCACCCGGCTTGCGGGGGCCCCGTCAGATACGCAGTATTTT. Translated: CATRLAGAPSDTQYF.

DNA for the CDR3: TGTGCCAGTAGTATAGATGCCCCATCGCAGGGGAATTCACCCCTCCACTTT. It encodes CASSIDAPSQGNSPLHF. The rearrangement joins TRBV19 to TRBJ1-6, with D possibly TRBD1 on 6 matching bases. CDR3 length equals 17 residues. Germline assignment: CDR1 LNHDA and CDR2 SQIVND (reference sequence). Between the trimmed V and J ends, which lost 0 bases and 7 bases, there was a span of 16 bases.

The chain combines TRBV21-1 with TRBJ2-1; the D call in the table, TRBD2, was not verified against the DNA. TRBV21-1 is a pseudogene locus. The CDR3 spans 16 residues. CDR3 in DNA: TGTGCCAGCAGCTACTATCCGGGGTACAAAGCCAATGAGCAGTTCTTC. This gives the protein CASSYYPGYKANEQFF.

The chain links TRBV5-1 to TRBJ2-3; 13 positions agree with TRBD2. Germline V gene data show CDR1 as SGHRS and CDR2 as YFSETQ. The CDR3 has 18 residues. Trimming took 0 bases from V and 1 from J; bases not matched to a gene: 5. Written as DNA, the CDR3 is TGCGCCAGCAGCTTGGGACTAGCGGGAGGACGGGGCACAGATACGCAGTATTTT. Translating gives CASSLGLAGGRGTDTQYF.

The CDR3 spells CASSQRTGKNYEQYF. DNA of the CDR3: TGTGCCAGCAGCCAGCGGACAGGAAAAAACTACGAGCAGTACTTC. The J gene is TRBJ2-7, the V gene TRBV11-2; 7 positions agree with TRBD1. The length of the CDR3 is 15 residues. The V and J ends lost 5 bases and 3 bases, in that order; junction bases with no gene match: 10. The V gene's germline CDR1 is SGHAT and CDR2 FQNNGV.